Following are 3 T cell receptor beta chains from one sample sequenced in a study of T cell repertoires in ileal Crohn's disease (dated by TCRdb to the late 2010s). Libraries were made using the immunoSEQ multiplex PCR assay. TCRdb carries this immuneACCESS record with in-frame sequences only. Its versions omit some clonotypes, under half of them owing to an unresolved V gene in the studies checked, with the rest unexplained. A total of fewer than 18,000 clones appear in this sample, less than 85% of them only once. 4.2% of the sample is taken by the ten largest. The sequencing input was ileal tissue. Receptors originate from an adult with Crohn's disease.

The rearrangement links TRBV5-6 to TRBJ1-2, with D possibly matching TRBD1 (6 bases). Trimming cost V 4 bases and J 4 bases, with 14 bases left between them. Per germline, CDR1 SGHDT and CDR2 YYEEEE. The CDR3 has 14 residues. The CDR3 DNA sequence: TGTGCCAGCAGCCCCCCGGCAGGGGCCTATGGCTACACCTTC. Its translation: CASSPPAGAYGYTF.

The genes are TRBV4-3 and TRBJ2-5, with a tentative D call TRBD1 (6 bases). The length of the CDR3 is 13 residues. V gave up 6 bases and J gave up 3 bases, with 11 bases separating them. Germline CDR1 and CDR2: LGHNA and YSLEER. The CDR3: CASSRQVEETQYF. The CDR3 DNA reads as TGCGCCAGCAGTCGACAGGTGGAAGAGACCCAGTACTTC.

The chain links TRBV9 to TRBJ2-3, with D perhaps matching TRBD2 (6 bases). There are 13 residues in the CDR3. Germline V CDR1 and CDR2: SGDLS, YYNGEE. Deletions cut 2 bases from V and 6 bases from J, with 10 bases between. The CDR3 region is CASSVSGPDTQYF. CDR3 sequence (DNA): TGTGCCAGCAGCGTTAGCGGTCCGGATACGCAGTATTTT. Complete variable domain (other parts from reference TRBV9 and TRBJ2-3): DSGVTQTPKHLITATGQRVTLRCSPRSGDLSVYWYQQSLDQGLQFLIQYYNGEERAKGNILERFSAQQFPDLHSELNLSSLELGDSALYFCASSVSGPDTQYFGPGTRLTVL.